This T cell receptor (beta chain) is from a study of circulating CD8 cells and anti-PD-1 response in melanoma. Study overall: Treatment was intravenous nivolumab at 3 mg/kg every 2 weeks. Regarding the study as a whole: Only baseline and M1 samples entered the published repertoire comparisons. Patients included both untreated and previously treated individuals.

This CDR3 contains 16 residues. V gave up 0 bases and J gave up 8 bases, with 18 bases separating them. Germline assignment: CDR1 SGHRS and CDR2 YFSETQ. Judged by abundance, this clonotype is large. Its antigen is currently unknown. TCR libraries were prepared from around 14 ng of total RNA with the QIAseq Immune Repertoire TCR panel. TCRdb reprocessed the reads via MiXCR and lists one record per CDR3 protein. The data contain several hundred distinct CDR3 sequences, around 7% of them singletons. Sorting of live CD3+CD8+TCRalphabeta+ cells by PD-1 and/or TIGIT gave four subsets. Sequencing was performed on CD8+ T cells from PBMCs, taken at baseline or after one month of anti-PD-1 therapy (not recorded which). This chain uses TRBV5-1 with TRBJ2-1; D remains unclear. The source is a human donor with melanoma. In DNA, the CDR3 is TGCGCCAGCAGCTTGGAAGTGGCCGGATCTTACGATGAGCAGTTCTTC. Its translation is CASSLEVAGSYDEQFF. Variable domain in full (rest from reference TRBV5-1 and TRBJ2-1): KAGVTQTPRYLIKTRGQQVTLSCSPISGHRSVSWYQQTPGQGLQFLFEYFSETQRNKGNFPGRFSGRQFSNSRSEMNVSTLELGDSALYLCASSLEVAGSYDEQFFGPGTRLTVL.